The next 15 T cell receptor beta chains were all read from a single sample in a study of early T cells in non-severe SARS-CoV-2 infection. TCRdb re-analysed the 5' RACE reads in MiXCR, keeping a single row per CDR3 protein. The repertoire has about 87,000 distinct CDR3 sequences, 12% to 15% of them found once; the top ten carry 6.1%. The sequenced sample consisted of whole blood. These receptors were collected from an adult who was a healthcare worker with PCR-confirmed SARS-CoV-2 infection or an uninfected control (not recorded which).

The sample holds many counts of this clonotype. CDR3 DNA sequence: TGTGCCAGCAGCTTGGGACAGGGGGCTGCGAGGAATCAGCCCCAGCATTTT. Its protein product is CASSLGQGAARNQPQHF. The chain uses TRBV5-5 and TRBJ1-5; 10 nucleotides align to TRBD1. The CDR3 is made up of 17 amino acids. Germline CDR1 reads SGHKS; CDR2 reads YYEKEE (reference sequence). Losses at the gene ends were 0 bases for V and 4 bases for J; bases not matched to a gene: 7.

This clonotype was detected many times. The CDR3 bases are TGTGCCAGCAGTCCAACCGGGACCTTCACCGGGGAGCTGTTTTTT. This translates into CASSPTGTFTGELFF. The gene calls are TRBV28 and TRBJ2-2, with D perhaps TRBD1 or TRBD2 (5 bases each). Between the trimmed V and J ends, which lost 5 bases and 4 bases, there was a span of 14 bases. CDR3 length equals 15 residues. The germline V gene encodes CDR1 MDHEN and CDR2 SYDVKM.

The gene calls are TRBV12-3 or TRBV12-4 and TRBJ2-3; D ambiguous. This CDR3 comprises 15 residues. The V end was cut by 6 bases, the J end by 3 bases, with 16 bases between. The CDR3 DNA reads TGTGCCAGCAGCATCCGGTTGGGTGGGACAGATACGCAGTATTTT. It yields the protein CASSIRLGGTDTQYF.

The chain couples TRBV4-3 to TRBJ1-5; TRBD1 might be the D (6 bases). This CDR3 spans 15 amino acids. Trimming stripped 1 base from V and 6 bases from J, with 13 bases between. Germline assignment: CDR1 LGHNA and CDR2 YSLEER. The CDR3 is CASSQVRGGIQPQHF. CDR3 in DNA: TGCGCCAGCAGCCAAGTTAGGGGGGGGATTCAGCCCCAGCATTTT.

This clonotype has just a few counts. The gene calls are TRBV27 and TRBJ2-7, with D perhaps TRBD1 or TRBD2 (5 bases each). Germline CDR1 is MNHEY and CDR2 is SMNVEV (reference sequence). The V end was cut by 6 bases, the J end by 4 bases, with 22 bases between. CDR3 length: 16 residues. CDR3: CASSNSPGPIFYEQYF. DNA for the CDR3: TGTGCCAGCAGCAACTCCCCGGGACCGATCTTTTACGAGCAGTACTTC.

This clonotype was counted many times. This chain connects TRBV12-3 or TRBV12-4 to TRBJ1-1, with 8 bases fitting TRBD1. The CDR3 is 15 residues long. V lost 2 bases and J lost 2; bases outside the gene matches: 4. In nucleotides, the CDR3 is TGTGCCAGCAGTTTAAAGGCAGGGGGCAACACTGAAGCTTTCTTT. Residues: CASSLKAGGNTEAFF.

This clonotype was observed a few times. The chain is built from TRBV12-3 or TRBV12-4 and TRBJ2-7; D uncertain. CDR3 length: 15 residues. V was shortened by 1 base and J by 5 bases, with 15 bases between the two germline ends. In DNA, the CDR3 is TGTGCCAGCAGTTTAGAATTCTCCCGGGTAGACGAGCAGTACTTC. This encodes CASSLEFSRVDEQYF.

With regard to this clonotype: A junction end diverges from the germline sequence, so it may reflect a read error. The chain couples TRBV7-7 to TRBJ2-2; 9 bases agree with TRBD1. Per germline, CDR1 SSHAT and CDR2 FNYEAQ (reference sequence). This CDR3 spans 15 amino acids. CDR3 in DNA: TGTGCTAGCAGTCAACAGGGGGCCGACACCGGGGAGCTGTTTTTT. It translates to CASSQQGADTGELFF.

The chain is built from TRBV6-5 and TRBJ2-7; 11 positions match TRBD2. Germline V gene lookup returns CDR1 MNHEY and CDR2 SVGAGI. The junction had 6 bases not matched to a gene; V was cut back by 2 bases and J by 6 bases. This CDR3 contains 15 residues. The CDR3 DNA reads TGTGCCAGCAGTTACCAGACTAGCGGGGAGGCCGAGCAGTACTTC. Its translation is CASSYQTSGEAEQYF.

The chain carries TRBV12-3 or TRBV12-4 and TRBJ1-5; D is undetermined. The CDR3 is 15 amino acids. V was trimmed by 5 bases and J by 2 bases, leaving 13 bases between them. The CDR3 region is CASSVHGRGNQPQHF. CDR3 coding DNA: TGTGCCAGCAGTGTGCACGGTCGGGGCAATCAGCCCCAGCATTTT.

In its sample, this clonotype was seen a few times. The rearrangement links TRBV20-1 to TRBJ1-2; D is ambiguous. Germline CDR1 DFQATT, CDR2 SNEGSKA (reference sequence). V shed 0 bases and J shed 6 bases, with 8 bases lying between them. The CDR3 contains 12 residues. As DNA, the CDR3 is TGCAGTGCTAGAGATCGGCTTCATGGCTACACCTTC. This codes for CSARDRLHGYTF.

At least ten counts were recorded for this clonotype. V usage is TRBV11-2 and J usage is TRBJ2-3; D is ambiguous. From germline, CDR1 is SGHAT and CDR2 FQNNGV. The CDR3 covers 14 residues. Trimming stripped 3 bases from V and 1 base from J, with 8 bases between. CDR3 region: CASSFTPGTDTQYF. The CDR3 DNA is TGTGCCAGCAGCTTCACCCCTGGCACAGATACGCAGTATTTT.

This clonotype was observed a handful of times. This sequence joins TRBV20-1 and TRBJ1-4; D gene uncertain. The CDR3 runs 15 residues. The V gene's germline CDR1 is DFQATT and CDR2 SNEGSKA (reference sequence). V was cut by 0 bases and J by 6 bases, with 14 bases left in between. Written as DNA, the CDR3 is TGCAGTGCTAGAGATCGGGAGCTTTCTTATGAAAAACTGTTTTTT. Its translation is CSARDRELSYEKLFF.

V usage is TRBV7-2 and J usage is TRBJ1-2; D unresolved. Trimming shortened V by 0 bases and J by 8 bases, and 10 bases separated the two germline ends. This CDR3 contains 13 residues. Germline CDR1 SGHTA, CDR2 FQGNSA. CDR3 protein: CASSLAQQRGYTF. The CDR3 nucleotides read TGTGCCAGCAGCTTAGCACAGCAGCGGGGCTACACCTTC.

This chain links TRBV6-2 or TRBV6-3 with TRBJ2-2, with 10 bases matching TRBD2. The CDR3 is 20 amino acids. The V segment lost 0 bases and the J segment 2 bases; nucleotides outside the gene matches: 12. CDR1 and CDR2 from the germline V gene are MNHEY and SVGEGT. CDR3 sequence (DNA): TGTGCCAGCAGTTACTCTCTAGCGGGGGCCCCCTCGGGCAACACCGGGGAGCTGTTTTTT. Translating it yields CASSYSLAGAPSGNTGELFF.